These 2 T cell receptor beta chains were all obtained from the same sample, sequenced in a study of cytomegalovirus exposure and HLA in healthy donors. PCR employed 60 Vbeta and 13 Jbeta primers. Repertoires were generated with immunoSEQ multiplex PCR, while TCRdb's copy carries only in-frame clones and drops some. The sample consists of 140,000 to 150,000 clones, 82% of them appearing once. Sequencing was carried out using PBMCs. These receptor sequences come from a male donor in good health and CMV-seronegative.

The chain links TRBV19 to TRBJ1-5; TRBD1 matches at 12 bases. The CDR3 spans 16 residues. Germline V gene data show CDR1 as LNHDA and CDR2 as SQIVND (reference sequence). The J segment lost 0 bases and the V segment lost 6 bases, leaving 3 bases of the junction unmatched. In DNA form, the CDR3 reads TGTGCCAGTAGGGGACAGGGGGCGGCTAGCAATCAGCCCCAGCATTTT. Translated, it gives CASRGQGAASNQPQHF.

V gene TRBV28 combines with J gene TRBJ1-2; 8 bases agree with TRBD1. V was clipped by 2 bases and J by 7 bases; unmatched bases: 6. The CDR3 totals 14 residues. Germline CDR1 reads MDHEN; CDR2 reads SYDVKM. The CDR3 region is CASSLQGAIFGYTF. Written as DNA, the CDR3 is TGTGCCAGCAGTTTACAGGGGGCAATATTTGGCTACACCTTC.